This T cell receptor (beta chain) was identified during a study of blood T cell repertoires in COVID-19. The wider study: Spain, Italy and the United States supplied samples that represented acute and convalescent COVID-19. The cDNA or gDNA used as material had been derived from T cells, B-cell-depleted T cells, or PBMCs.

This CDR3 is 15 amino acids long. Between the trimmed V and J ends, which lost 5 bases and 0 bases, there was a span of 13 bases. Germline loops: CDR1 SGHTA, CDR2 FQGNSA. Original data processing: The assay estimated nucleated cells by amplifying reference gene primers. TCRdb's table, derived via immunoSEQ multiplex PCR, lists solely in-frame clones and lacks some. That table furnishes V, J and clone size, whereas the DNA furnished D and trimming. Seen here are fewer than 90,000 clones, more than 75% observed once, and the top ten hold less than 5%. This clonotype originated in a man in his forties or fifties with active or convalescent COVID-19. V and J are TRBV7-2 and TRBJ1-1, with unresolved D. Sequencing was done on a sample of peripheral blood. The CDR3 coding sequence is TGTGCCAGCAGCCCCCTAATAAGTGTGAACACTGAAGCTTTCTTT. This translates into CASSPLISVNTEAFF.